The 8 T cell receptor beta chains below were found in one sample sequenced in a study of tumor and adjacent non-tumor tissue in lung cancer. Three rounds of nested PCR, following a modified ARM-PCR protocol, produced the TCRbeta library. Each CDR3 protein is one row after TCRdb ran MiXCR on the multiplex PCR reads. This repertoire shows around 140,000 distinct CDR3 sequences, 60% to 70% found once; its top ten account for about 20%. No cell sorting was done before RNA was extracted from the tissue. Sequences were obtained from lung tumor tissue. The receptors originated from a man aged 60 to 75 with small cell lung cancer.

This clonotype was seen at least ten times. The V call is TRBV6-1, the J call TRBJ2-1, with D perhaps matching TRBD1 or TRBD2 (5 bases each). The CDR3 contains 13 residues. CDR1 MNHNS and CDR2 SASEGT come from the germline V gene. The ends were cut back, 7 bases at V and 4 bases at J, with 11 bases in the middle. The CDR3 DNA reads TGTGCCAGCACGAAGTGGGGGTACAATGAGCAGTTCTTC. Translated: CASTKWGYNEQFF.

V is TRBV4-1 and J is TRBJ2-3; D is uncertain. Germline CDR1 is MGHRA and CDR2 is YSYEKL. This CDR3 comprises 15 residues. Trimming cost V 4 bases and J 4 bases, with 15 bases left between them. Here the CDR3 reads CASSLQARRADTQYF. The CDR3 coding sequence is TGCGCCAGCAGCCTCCAAGCGCGTCGGGCAGATACGCAGTATTTT.

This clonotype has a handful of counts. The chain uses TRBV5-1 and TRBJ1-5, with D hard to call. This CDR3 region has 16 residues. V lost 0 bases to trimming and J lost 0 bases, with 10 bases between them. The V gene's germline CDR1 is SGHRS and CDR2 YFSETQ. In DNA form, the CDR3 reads TGCGCCAGCAGCTTGGCGAGACATACTAGCAATCAGCCCCAGCATTTT. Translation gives CASSLARHTSNQPQHF.

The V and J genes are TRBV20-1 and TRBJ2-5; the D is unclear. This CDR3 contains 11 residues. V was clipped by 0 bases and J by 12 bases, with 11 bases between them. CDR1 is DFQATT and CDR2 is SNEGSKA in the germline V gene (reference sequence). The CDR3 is CSARDTKAKYF. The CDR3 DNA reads TGCAGTGCTAGAGATACAAAAGCCAAGTACTTC.

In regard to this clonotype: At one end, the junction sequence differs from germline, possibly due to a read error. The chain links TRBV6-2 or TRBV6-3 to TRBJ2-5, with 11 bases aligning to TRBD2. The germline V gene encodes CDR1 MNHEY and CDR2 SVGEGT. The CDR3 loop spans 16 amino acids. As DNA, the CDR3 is TGTGCCAGCAGTCAGGGACTAGCGGAAGAGGGCGAGACCCAATACTTC. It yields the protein CASSQGLAEEGETQYF.

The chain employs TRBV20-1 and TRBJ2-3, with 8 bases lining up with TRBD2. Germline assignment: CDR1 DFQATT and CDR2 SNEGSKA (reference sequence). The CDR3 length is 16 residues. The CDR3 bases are TGCATTGCAAATTCCGGTACTAGCGGACGCACAGATACGCAGTATTTT. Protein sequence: CIANSGTSGRTDTQYF.

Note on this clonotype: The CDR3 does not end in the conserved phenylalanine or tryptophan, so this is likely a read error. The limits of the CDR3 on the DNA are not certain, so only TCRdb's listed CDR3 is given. This CDR3 is CASSLGAAVDEQLL. V and J are TRBV5-4 and TRBJ2-1; the table's D call TRBD1 went unverified against the DNA. The V gene's germline CDR1 is SGHNT and CDR2 YYREEE (reference sequence). A total of 14 residues make up the CDR3, ends included.

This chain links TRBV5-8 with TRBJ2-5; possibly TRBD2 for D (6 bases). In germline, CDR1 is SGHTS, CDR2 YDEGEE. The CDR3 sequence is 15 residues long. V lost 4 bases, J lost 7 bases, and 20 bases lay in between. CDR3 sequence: CASSQRAGWPRTQYF. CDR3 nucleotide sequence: TGTGCCAGCAGCCAGCGGGCGGGATGGCCGCGGACCCAGTACTTC. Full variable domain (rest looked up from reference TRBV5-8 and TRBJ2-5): EAGVTQSPTHLIKTRGQQATLRCSPISGHTSVYWYQQALGLGLQFLLWYDEGEERNRGNFPPRFSGRQFPNYSSELNVNALELEDSALYLCASSQRAGWPRTQYFGPGTRLLVL.